One sample yielded the 27 T cell receptor beta chains listed below, sequenced in a study of human versus mouse CDR3 diversity and MHC coevolution. Profiling relied on immunoSEQ multiplex PCR, and the TCRdb table lists in-frame clones only, not all of them. The sample lists around 74,000 clones; 85% to 95% were seen once. The specimen was naive CD4+ T cells from blood. Subset described: CD45RO-negative CD62L-positive naive CD4 T cells. Every receptor here comes from a person aged 25 to 75 in good health.

J is TRBJ2-1 and V is TRBV18; 12 nucleotides agree with TRBD2. The length of the CDR3 is 15 residues. Germline loops: CDR1 KGHSH, CDR2 LQKENI. Germline trimming cut 6 bases from V and 8 bases from J; bases unmatched to any gene: 8. The CDR3 region is CASSLGGLAGHEQFF. As DNA, the CDR3 is TGTGCCAGCTCTCTCGGAGGACTAGCGGGACATGAGCAGTTCTTC.

The V and J genes are TRBV7-3 and TRBJ1-6; D remains ambiguous. With 5 bases removed from V and 10 bases from J, the gap between germline ends came to 12 bases. There are 13 residues in the CDR3. Germline CDR1 SGHTA, CDR2 FQGTGA. The chain's CDR3 is CASSLKRGSPLHF. CDR3 coding DNA: TGTGCCAGCAGCCTAAAACGCGGATCACCCCTCCACTTT.

V usage is TRBV18 and J usage is TRBJ2-3; TRBD2 matches 12 bases. The V gene's germline CDR1 is KGHSH and CDR2 LQKENI. The CDR3 spans 17 residues. After removal of 4 bases from V and 1 base from J, the junction contained 6 bases not matched to a gene. The CDR3 DNA follows: TGTGCCAGCTCACTCGCAAGACTAGCGGGAGGCACAGATACGCAGTATTTT. Its protein product is CASSLARLAGGTDTQYF.

The gene calls are TRBV6-1 and TRBJ1-6; the D is unclear. The germline V and J ends were trimmed by 2 bases and 2 bases, with 4 bases remaining between them. This CDR3 is 14 amino acids long. Germline V gene data show CDR1 as MNHNS and CDR2 as SASEGT. The chain's CDR3 is CASSERAYNSPLHF. CDR3 sequence (DNA): TGTGCCAGCAGTGAACGGGCCTATAATTCACCCCTCCACTTT.

V gene TRBV11-2 combines with J gene TRBJ2-7; 9 bases match TRBD2. The CDR3 is 16 amino acids. V lost 5 bases, J lost 3 bases, and 11 bases stayed unmatched. Germline V gives CDR1 SGHAT, CDR2 FQNNGV. CDR3 in amino acids: CASSRAGGTSDYEQYF. CDR3 nucleotide sequence: TGTGCCAGCAGCAGAGCGGGGGGAACGTCCGACTACGAGCAGTACTTC.

The chain joins TRBV7-9 to TRBJ1-2, with D uncertain. The germline gives CDR1 SEHNR, CDR2 FQNEAQ (reference sequence). The CDR3 is made up of 14 amino acids. With 1 base removed from V and 8 bases from J, the gap between germline ends came to 14 bases. As DNA, the CDR3 is TGTGCCAGCAGCTTAGATGTGGCAGCCGGGGGCTACACCTTC. Translation gives CASSLDVAAGGYTF.

The genes are TRBV6-1 and TRBJ1-3; D gene uncertain. Trimming removed 5 bases at V and 0 bases at J, with 8 bases between. This CDR3 contains 14 residues. The germline V gene encodes CDR1 MNHNS and CDR2 SASEGT. The CDR3 DNA is TGTGCCAGCAGTATGCAACACTCTGGAAACACCATATATTTT. This sequence encodes CASSMQHSGNTIYF.

The chain links TRBV5-1 to TRBJ2-3; 10 positions match TRBD1. There are 18 residues in the CDR3. Trimming removed 5 bases from V and 2 bases from J; junction bases left unmatched: 14. The germline V gene encodes CDR1 SGHRS and CDR2 YFSETQ. This chain's CDR3 is CASRTGTGALQPTDTQYF. For the CDR3, the DNA is TGCGCCAGCAGAACCGGGACAGGGGCTTTACAACCCACAGATACGCAGTATTTT.

This chain uses TRBV2 with TRBJ2-1; 8 bases map to TRBD1. The CDR3 loop spans 12 amino acids. The germline CDR1 and CDR2 sequences are SNHLY and FYNNEI. Germline trimming cut 7 bases from V and 15 bases from J; bases unmatched to any gene: 11. The DNA of the CDR3 is TGTGCCAGCAACGAGGGGCAGGGGGCCATGTTCTTC. Amino acid sequence: CASNEGQGAMFF.

The V and J genes are TRBV7-9 and TRBJ2-3; no reliable D call. The CDR3 consists of 14 residues. From germline, CDR1 is SEHNR and CDR2 FQNEAQ (reference sequence). V lost 5 bases and J lost 3, with 12 bases in between. CDR3 coding DNA: TGTGCCAGCAGCCTCGCGGTGTTGACAGATACGCAGTATTTT. Translating it yields CASSLAVLTDTQYF. Supplemented by reference TRBV7-9 and TRBJ2-3, the full variable domain reads DTGVSQNPRHKITKRGQNVTFRCDPISEHNRLYWYRQTLGQGPEFLTYFQNEAQLEKSRLLSDRFSAERPKGSFSTLEIQRTEQGDSAMYLCASSLAVLTDTQYFGPGTRLTVL.

This clone showed up just once. The chain carries TRBV5-1 and TRBJ2-1, with 8 nucleotides matching TRBD2. Germline CDR1 is SGHRS and CDR2 is YFSETQ. The CDR3 runs 17 residues. The trim removed 3 bases at V and 9 bases at J, leaving 17 bases unmatched. CDR3 sequence (DNA): TGCGCCAGCAGCTCGTTCGGCCGGGAGGGCCTAAGGGGTGAGCAGTTCTTC. It translates to CASSSFGREGLRGEQFF.

The chain recombines TRBV7-8 with TRBJ1-5, with D perhaps TRBD1 (6 bases). V was trimmed by 2 bases and J by 6 bases, leaving 20 bases between them. The CDR3 runs 17 residues. Looked up from germline, CDR1 is SGHVS and CDR2 is FQNEAQ. CDR3 protein: CASSLTTPGVRGQPQHF. Here the CDR3 DNA reads TGTGCCAGCAGCTTAACCACACCAGGGGTACGGGGTCAGCCCCAGCATTTT.

The J gene is TRBJ2-1, the V gene TRBV9, with TRBD2 matching over 9 bases. Germline assignment: CDR1 SGDLS and CDR2 YYNGEE. The CDR3 covers 15 residues. Unmatched junction bases numbered 5, after V lost 0 bases and J lost 7 bases. The CDR3, as DNA: TGTGCCAGCAGCGTAGGTGATAGCGGGAGAAATGAGCAGTTCTTC. This sequence encodes CASSVGDSGRNEQFF.

The CDR3 region is CAISGQGAYTEAFF. DNA of the CDR3: TGTGCCATCAGCGGACAGGGGGCTTATACTGAAGCTTTCTTT. This chain links TRBV10-3 with TRBJ1-1; 11 bases are a match to TRBD1. Trimming at V came to 6 bases and at J to 5 bases, leaving 5 bases not matched to a gene. Per germline, CDR1 ENHRY and CDR2 SYGVKD. This CDR3 spans 14 amino acids.

The sample holds one count of this clone. The V and J genes are TRBV7-3 and TRBJ2-3; 7 bases fit TRBD2. Germline trimming cut 2 bases from V and 4 bases from J; bases unmatched to any gene: 3. Germline CDR1 SGHTA, CDR2 FQGTGA. This CDR3 region has 14 residues. This chain's CDR3 is CASSLLGGPDTQYF. The CDR3 bases are TGTGCCAGCAGCTTACTGGGAGGGCCAGATACGCAGTATTTT.

CDR3 region: CASSDSPSSYEQYF. DNA for the CDR3: TGCGCCAGCAGCGACAGCCCAAGCTCCTACGAGCAGTACTTC. This chain uses TRBV10-1 with TRBJ2-7, with D maybe TRBD1 (5 bases). The CDR3 extends over 14 amino acids. Between the trimmed V and J ends, which lost 6 bases and 0 bases, there was a span of 12 bases. Germline CDR1 is WNHNN and CDR2 is SYGVQD (reference sequence).

The chain links TRBV18 to TRBJ2-7, with a possible D match to TRBD1 (6 bases). Between the trimmed V and J ends, which lost 2 bases and 9 bases, there was a span of 14 bases. CDR3 length: 13 amino acids. In germline, CDR1 is KGHSH, CDR2 LQKENI. CDR3 DNA sequence: TGTGCCAGCTCACCAAACCAGGGGCCGGTGCAGTACTTC. This translates into CASSPNQGPVQYF.

J is TRBJ1-2 and V is TRBV19, with 7 bases fitting TRBD1. Per germline, CDR1 LNHDA and CDR2 SQIVND (reference sequence). There are 15 residues in the CDR3. V lost 5 bases and J lost 4; bases outside the gene matches: 10. The CDR3: CASSQRTGSGYGYTF. The CDR3 DNA reads TGTGCCAGTAGTCAAAGGACAGGCTCGGGCTATGGCTACACCTTC.

The J gene is TRBJ2-5, the V gene TRBV5-4; 9 bases line up with TRBD2. CDR1 is SGHNT and CDR2 is YYREEE in the germline V gene (reference sequence). J was trimmed by 3 bases and V by 4 bases; bases with no gene match: 4. This CDR3 region has 14 residues. The CDR3 coding sequence is TGTGCCAGCAGCCCAAGACTAGCGGAAGAGACCCAGTACTTC. Translating it yields CASSPRLAEETQYF. The variable domain in full, completed from reference TRBV5-4 and TRBJ2-5, reads ETGVTQSPTHLIKTRGQQVTLRCSSQSGHNTVSWYQQALGQGPQFIFQYYREEENGRGNFPPRFSGLQFPNYSSELNVNALELDDSALYLCASSPRLAEETQYFGPGTRLLVL.

This chain uses TRBV6-4 with TRBJ2-3; 10 bases are shared with TRBD2. The CDR3 runs to 15 residues. Germline V gene data show CDR1 as MRHNA and CDR2 as SNTAGT. The trim removed 6 bases at V and 2 bases at J, leaving 5 bases unmatched. CDR3: CASRRLAGPTDTQYF. As DNA, the CDR3 is TGTGCCAGCAGGCGACTAGCGGGCCCCACAGATACGCAGTATTTT.

V is TRBV5-1 and J is TRBJ2-2, with TRBD1 identical over 9 bases. Germline V gene sequence: CDR1 SGHRS, CDR2 YFSETQ. Trimming at V came to 5 bases and at J to 4 bases, leaving 6 bases not matched to a gene. The CDR3 totals 15 residues. The CDR3 spells CASRSGTGPTGELFF. The CDR3 DNA follows: TGCGCCAGCAGGTCCGGGACAGGGCCCACCGGGGAGCTGTTTTTT.

The CDR3: CASSVAGRAGGHEQYF. The CDR3 coding sequence is TGTGCCAGCAGCGTAGCTGGACGAGCGGGGGGCCACGAGCAGTACTTC. The V gene is TRBV9, the J gene TRBJ2-7, with 9 positions matching TRBD2. Germline CDR1 and CDR2: SGDLS and YYNGEE. The V and J ends lost 0 bases and 5 bases, in that order; junction bases with no gene match: 9. The CDR3 contains 16 residues.

The chain joins TRBV4-1 to TRBJ1-4; unclear D gene. The V end was cut by 4 bases, the J end by 0 bases, with 12 bases between. Germline V lookup: CDR1 MGHRA, CDR2 YSYEKL. This CDR3 spans 16 amino acids. CDR3 sequence reads: CASSLGEGPTNEKLFF. The CDR3 DNA reads TGCGCCAGCAGCCTCGGAGAGGGTCCAACTAATGAAAAACTGTTTTTT.

The gene calls are TRBV5-8 and TRBJ2-6, with D maybe TRBD1 (5 bases). The CDR3 covers 16 residues. CDR1 and CDR2 (germline): SGHTS, YDEGEE. V lost 1 base and J lost 1, with 9 bases in between. The CDR3 region has the DNA TGTGCCAGCAGCTTGCAGGGATCGTCTGGGGCCAACGTCCTGACTTTC. Translating gives CASSLQGSSGANVLTF.

CDR3 coding DNA: TGTGCCAGCAGTTACTCAGGACAGGACCCCGCGCCCCTCCACTTT. Translation gives CASSYSGQDPAPLHF. The chain employs TRBV6-5 and TRBJ1-6; 7 bases align to TRBD1. V trimming: 0 bases; J trimming: 13 bases; junction bases outside the gene matches: 9. The CDR3 extends over 15 amino acids. CDR1 is MNHEY, CDR2 SVGAGI, per germline.

This chain uses TRBV5-1 with TRBJ1-5; TRBD1 might be the D (6 bases). The CDR3 contains 14 residues. The germline gives CDR1 SGHRS, CDR2 YFSETQ. Trimming left V 0 bases short and J 4 bases short, with 8 bases between. Here the CDR3 reads CASSLGGQNQPQHF. DNA for the CDR3: TGCGCCAGCAGCTTGGGTGGACAGAATCAGCCCCAGCATTTT. Filled out from reference TRBV5-1 and TRBJ1-5, the complete variable domain reads KAGVTQTPRYLIKTRGQQVTLSCSPISGHRSVSWYQQTPGQGLQFLFEYFSETQRNKGNFPGRFSGRQFSNSRSEMNVSTLELGDSALYLCASSLGGQNQPQHFGDGTRLSIL.

This chain joins TRBV12-2 and TRBJ2-5; TRBD2, the table's D call, was not compared with the DNA. TRBV12-2 is assigned pseudogene status. This CDR3 region has 14 residues. CDR3 nucleotide sequence: TGTGCAAGTCGCTTAGGTGGAGGTGCGGAGACCCAGTACTTC. Its translation is CASRLGGGAETQYF.